Listed below are T cell receptor beta chains from one sample, sequenced in a study of cytomegalovirus exposure and HLA in healthy donors. Using immunoSEQ multiplex PCR, the repertoire was profiled, and TCRdb retains in-frame clones only, with some absent. The data show about 120,000 clones, with more than 70% seen just once and 2.1% held by the top ten. Sequencing input: PBMCs. Receptors originate from a woman aged 30 to 39 in good health and CMV-seronegative. Each CDR3 is given with its conserved first and last residue. The D gene is left open where the match is weak. Where a row states a size, it is once, few, many or the class of an expanded clone; other rows omit it.

abundance	j_gene	v_gene	d_gene	CDR3nt	CDR3aa
-	TRBJ2-5	TRBV11-2	-	TGTGCCAGCAGCTCGCGGGTCGAAGAGACCCAGTACTTC	CASSSRVEETQYF
-	TRBJ2-5	TRBV11-3	-	TGTGCCAGCAGCTCCCGGACAGCCCAAGAGACCCAGTACTTC	CASSSRTAQETQYF
-	TRBJ1-2	TRBV11-2	-	TGTGCCAGCAGCTTAGTCCCAGGGGAGCTCGGTGGCTACACCTTC	CASSLVPGELGGYTF
-	TRBJ1-2	TRBV7-8	-	TGTGCCAGCAGCTCCTTCGGGGGTCTCAGCTACACCTTC	CASSSFGGLSYTF
-	TRBJ1-3	TRBV4-3	TRBD1	TGCGCCAGCAGCCATGACAGGGGCTCTGGAAACACCATATATTTT	CASSHDRGSGNTIYF
-	TRBJ2-5	TRBV10-3	TRBD2	TGTGCCATCAGTGTTGGACGGGGGGGGCAAGAGACCCAGTACTTC	CAISVGRGGQETQYF
-	TRBJ1-2	TRBV10-1	-	TGCGCCACCCGCCCACATCACTATGGCTACACCTTC	CATRPHHYGYTF
-	TRBJ1-1	TRBV28	-	TGTGCCAGCAGTTCACCCGGAGCAGGGCTGAACACTGAAGCTTTCTTT	CASSSPGAGLNTEAFF
-	TRBJ1-5	TRBV4-1	-	TGCGCCAGCAGCCTTTGGCCGGGAAATAGCAATCAGCCCCAGCATTTT	CASSLWPGNSNQPQHF
-	TRBJ1-5	TRBV5-5	TRBD1	TGTGCCAGCAGCTTGGCCGGGAGGGGGCCTCAGCCCCAGCATTTT	CASSLAGRGPQPQHF
-	TRBJ1-1	TRBV2	TRBD1	TGTGCCAGCAGTGGTCAGGGGGCCACTGAAGCTTTCTTT	CASSGQGATEAFF
-	TRBJ2-7	TRBV7-2	-	TGTGCCAGCAGTACAGGGACTACTCCCAACGAGCAGTACTTC	CASSTGTTPNEQYF
-	TRBJ1-5	TRBV6-1	-	TGTGCCAGCAGTGAAGGCGGGGGGCCACAGCCCCAGCATTTT	CASSEGGGPQPQHF
-	TRBJ2-1	TRBV11-2	TRBD2	TGTGCCAGCAGCCCCACGGGGGGGGGTTTGTATGAGCAGTTCTTC	CASSPTGGGLYEQFF
-	TRBJ1-5	TRBV2	-	TGTGCCAGCAGGGGGGGCGGGGGCGAGTACCAGCCCCAGCATTTT	CASRGGGGEYQPQHF
-	TRBJ2-1	TRBV11-3	TRBD2	TGTGCCAGCAGCTCCCCTCGTTCAGAGCGGGGGGTCCGCAATGAGCAGTTCTTC	CASSSPRSERGVRNEQFF
-	TRBJ1-1	TRBV6-1	-	TGTGCCAGCAGTGCCACAGCGGCGAACACTGAAGCTTTCTTT	CASSATAANTEAFF
-	TRBJ2-5	TRBV19	TRBD2	TGTGCCACCGGACTAGCGGGGGGCACTCAAGAGACCCAGTACTTC	CATGLAGGTQETQYF
-	TRBJ1-2	TRBV30	-	TGTGCCTGGAGTATGGCAGGGGTTGGGTACTATGGCTACACCTTC	CAWSMAGVGYYGYTF
-	TRBJ2-7	TRBV29-1	-	TGCAGCGTTGAGGTCCCGGGACAATCCTACGAGCAGTACTTC	CSVEVPGQSYEQYF
-	TRBJ1-2	TRBV15	-	TGTGCCACCAGCCTCGCCACAGGGTTAGATGGGGATGGCTACACCTTC	CATSLATGLDGDGYTF
-	TRBJ2-2	TRBV7-6	-	TGTGCCAGCAGCTTAGCGGAGGGGCGAGACACCGGGGAGCTGTTTTTT	CASSLAEGRDTGELFF
-	TRBJ2-4	TRBV15	TRBD2	TGTGCCACCAGCAGAGCCGGGACTAGCGGGAAAAACATTCAGTACTTC	CATSRAGTSGKNIQYF
-	TRBJ1-4	TRBV19	TRBD1	TGTGCCAGTATTGACAGGGGAGATGAAAAACTGTTTTTT	CASIDRGDEKLFF
-	TRBJ2-3	TRBV5-1	TRBD1	TGCGCCAGCAGCCCAGACAGGGCGGCAGATACGCAGTATTTT	CASSPDRAADTQYF
-	TRBJ2-3	TRBV27	TRBD2	TGTGCCAGCAGTCCCGGGGTAGCGGGGGGGCTGGATACGCAGTATTTT	CASSPGVAGGLDTQYF
-	TRBJ1-2	TRBV18	-	TGTGCCAGCTCACCAGCGGCAGACTATGGCTACACCTTC	CASSPAADYGYTF
-	TRBJ1-2	TRBV18	-	TGTGCCAGCTCAACACGGACGGAGGGATCGGATGGCTACACCTTC	CASSTRTEGSDGYTF
-	TRBJ2-5	TRBV27	-	TGTGCCAGCAGTTCGGGACTGCCTGGGGGGGAGACCCAGTACTTC	CASSSGLPGGETQYF
-	TRBJ1-1	TRBV10-1	-	TGCGCCAGCAGTGAGTTGGGCAGTGGCACTGAAGCTTTCTTT	CASSELGSGTEAFF
-	TRBJ2-3	TRBV2	-	TGTGCCAGCAGCTACCTTGCGGAGTCAGATACGCAGTATTTT	CASSYLAESDTQYF
-	TRBJ2-7	TRBV7-9	-	TGTGCCAGCAGCTTAAAGGGAGGTTACGAGCAGTACTTC	CASSLKGGYEQYF
once	TRBJ1-4	TRBV6-5	TRBD1	TGTGCCAGCAAACGGGACAGGGGTAATGAAAAACTGTTTTTT	CASKRDRGNEKLFF
few	TRBJ1-2	TRBV29-1	-	TGCAGCGTTGCTCAGGGCAGGAACTATGGCTACACCTTC	CSVAQGRNYGYTF
-	TRBJ1-4	TRBV9	TRBD1	TGTGCCAGCAGGATCGGACAGGGCCTTGAAAAACTGTTTTTT	CASRIGQGLEKLFF
-	TRBJ2-7	TRBV5-1	TRBD2	TGCGCCAGCAGCTTAGTAAGGGACTACTCCTACGAGCAGTACTTC	CASSLVRDYSYEQYF
few	TRBJ1-5	TRBV10-3	-	TGTGCCATCAGTGAGAGCGATAATCAGCCCCAGCATTTT	CAISESDNQPQHF
few	TRBJ1-5	TRBV10-1	-	TGCGCCACCAAGGGAGGAGGCAATCAGCCCCAGCATTTT	CATKGGGNQPQHF
-	TRBJ2-5	TRBV6-5	-	TGTGCCAGCAGTTACTCCTGGTCTAGTGGGCAAGAGACCCAGTACTTC	CASSYSWSSGQETQYF
-	TRBJ1-1	TRBV30	-	TGTGCCTGGAGTTCCGGGAACACTGAAGCTTTCTTT	CAWSSGNTEAFF
-	TRBJ2-5	TRBV5-4	TRBD1	TGTGCCAGCAGCATAGAAGCCGGGACAGGGGGCGCGAAGACCCAGTACTTC	CASSIEAGTGGAKTQYF
-	TRBJ2-2	TRBV25-1	TRBD1	TGTGCCAGCAGACCCCACGACAGGGCCGGGGAGCTGTTTTTT	CASRPHDRAGELFF
-	TRBJ1-1	TRBV5-6	-	TGTGCCAGCAGCTTCCGACGGAGAAACACTGAAGCTTTCTTT	CASSFRRRNTEAFF
-	TRBJ1-2	TRBV7-2	TRBD1	TGTGCCAGCAGCCCCTGGACAGGGGGGGACTATGGCTACACCTTC	CASSPWTGGDYGYTF
-	TRBJ2-7	TRBV4-3	TRBD1	TGCGCCAGCAGCCAAGACAGGGGGTTATACGAGCAGTACTTC	CASSQDRGLYEQYF